Listed below are T cell receptor beta chains from one sample, sequenced in a study of Ad26.COV2.S vaccination and SARS-CoV-2 variants. Assay: immunoSEQ multiplex PCR; the TCRdb copy retains only in-frame clones and omits some. Seen here are roughly 700,000 clones, around 89% observed once, and the top ten hold roughly 1.5%. The sequences come from peripheral blood, collected in a trial of Ad26.COV2.S vaccine versus placebo. These receptors were taken from a person aged 18-65 years who received the Ad26.COV2.S COVID-19 vaccine or a placebo. Both conserved end residues are part of each CDR3. D genes are given only for firm matches. Clone size is given for some rows only: seen once, a few or many times, or a class if the clone is expanded.

D gene,V gene,clone size,J gene,CDR3 protein
.,TRBV6-4,.,TRBJ1-1,CASSPEGRTEAFF
TRBD1,TRBV5-4,.,TRBJ2-7,CASSPGTGMYEQYF
TRBD2,TRBV18,.,TRBJ2-1,CASSQTSVSSYNEQFF
.,TRBV2,.,TRBJ2-7,CASSEGRVGRGQYF
.,TRBV7-2,.,TRBJ2-5,CASTRANQETQYF
.,TRBV6-5,.,TRBJ2-2,CASSYGGESTGELFF
TRBD2,TRBV7-3,.,TRBJ2-2,CASSSTGTRSAGELFF
TRBD2,TRBV20-1,.,TRBJ2-1,CSARESGGVLF
TRBD1,TRBV12-3/TRBV12-4,.,TRBJ1-5,CASSLDRGRPQHF
.,TRBV11-1,.,TRBJ2-5,CASSSLRDSFGETQYF
.,TRBV6-5,once,TRBJ1-6,CASSYPRGLGISPLHF
.,TRBV27,.,TRBJ2-1,CASSLSVESSYNEQFF
.,TRBV2,.,TRBJ2-1,CASRRSGHSNEQFF
TRBD2,TRBV5-4,.,TRBJ2-7,CASSLGLAGKSYEQYF
TRBD1,TRBV18,.,TRBJ2-7,CASSRTGGYEQYF
.,TRBV4-1,.,TRBJ2-1,CASSQAFASYNEQFF